This T cell receptor beta chain was sequenced for a study of T cells after yellow fever vaccination. Study observations and caveats: Within FACS-sorted repertoires, abundant clonotypes contaminating from the bulk population could be present. Some clonotypes, a small share, were shared between CD4 and CD8 compartments. By day 5 rather than day 15, the secondary response had peaked, though it was weaker.

This clonotype has only a few counts. Its antigen is unidentified. The CDR3 runs to 12 residues. V shed 5 bases and J shed 5 bases, with 10 bases lying between them. The germline V gene encodes CDR1 KGHSH and CDR2 LQKENI. In making TCR cDNA, 5'RACE template switching added a universal primer site and UMIs to it. TCRdb reprocessed the 5' RACE reads with MiXCR, giving one entry per CDR3 protein. This sample carries around 600,000 distinct CDR3 sequences, roughly 12% of them seen once, and the ten largest clones take about 15%. The chain joins TRBV18 to TRBJ2-7; D gene uncertain. The TCR comes from a man aged 25 to 40 who received the YFV17D yellow fever vaccine. Source: PBMCs, taken on the day of the yellow fever booster vaccination. The CDR3 sequence is CASSYGPNEQYF. The CDR3 nucleotides read TGTGCCAGCTCATACGGGCCTAACGAGCAGTACTTC.